This T cell receptor beta chain is drawn from a study of OX40 agonist ivuxolimab in advanced cancers. Overall study context: Six ivuxolimab dose levels, 0.01 to 10 mg/kg, were given intravenously every 2 weeks.

Worth noting for this clone: Its antigen is not known.

The CDR3 length is 16 residues. Trimming removed 3 bases from V and 6 bases from J; junction bases left unmatched: 10. The germline V gene has CDR1 SGHRS and CDR2 YFSETQ. The table came from immunoSEQ multiplex PCR; TCRdb's copy has only in-frame clones and leaves some out. The repertoire holds some 67,000 clones, with 70% to 90% as singletons. Study-wide results and limits: Antigens targeted by the expanded peripheral T cells were not determined.

Sequenced material: CD4+ or CD8+ T cells sorted from blood, taken in a trial of the OX40 agonist ivuxolimab. V is TRBV5-1 and J is TRBJ2-1; 9 nucleotides agree with TRBD1. The TCR was taken from an adult with an advanced solid tumor such as melanoma, head and neck, liver or kidney cancer. The CDR3 is CASSSNPGQGGNEQFF. CDR3 nucleotide sequence: TGCGCCAGCAGCTCCAACCCGGGACAGGGTGGCAATGAGCAGTTCTTC.